These 27 T cell receptor beta chains originate from one sample sequenced in a study of shared clonotypes between healthy human individuals. Using immunoSEQ multiplex PCR, the repertoire was profiled, and TCRdb retains in-frame clones only, with some absent. The sample has 980,000 or so clones, approximately 76% seen once. The sequenced material came from memory CD4+ T cells sorted from blood. Subset denoted: CD45RA-negative fraction. The receptors stem from a man aged 18 to 29 in good health.

The V gene is TRBV6-1, the J gene TRBJ1-4; D may be TRBD1 (6 bases). The CDR3 is made up of 13 amino acids. The germline CDR1 and CDR2 sequences are MNHNS and SASEGT. The V end lost 5 bases, the J end lost 7 bases, and 11 bases lay between the germline ends. CDR3 DNA: TGTGCCAGCAGTAACAGGGAGGCTGAAAAACTGTTTTTT. This translates into CASSNREAEKLFF.

This clone was counted only a few times. This chain connects TRBV19 to TRBJ1-6; 7 bases map to TRBD1. With V trimmed by 6 bases and J by 6 bases, 5 bases remained unmatched. The CDR3 sequence is 14 residues long. The V gene's germline CDR1 is LNHDA and CDR2 SQIVND (reference sequence). The CDR3 sequence is CASSTGTVNSPLHF. CDR3 in DNA: TGTGCCAGTAGCACCGGGACAGTTAATTCACCCCTCCACTTT. The variable domain in full, completed from reference TRBV19 and TRBJ1-6, reads DGGITQSPKYLFRKEGQNVTLSCEQNLNHDAMYWYRQDPGQGLRLIYYSQIVNDFQKGDIAEGYSVSREKKESFPLTVTSAQKNPTAFYLCASSTGTVNSPLHFGNGTRLTVT.

The chain has TRBV6-4 and TRBJ2-2, with TRBD1 matching 7 bases. This CDR3 has 15 amino acids. With 6 bases clipped from V and 4 bases from J, the junction kept 8 bases outside the gene matches. The germline gives CDR1 MRHNA, CDR2 SNTAGT. The CDR3 nucleotides are TGTGCCAGCAGACCTGACAGGGCGGGCACCGGGGAGCTGTTTTTT. This gives the protein CASRPDRAGTGELFF.

Written as DNA, the CDR3 is TGTGCCAGCAGCTTAGGGCAGCCGGGGGGGCTGAGAGAGACCCAGTACTTC. This codes for CASSLGQPGGLRETQYF. The V call is TRBV7-9, the J call TRBJ2-5; 8 bases match TRBD2. Germline trimming cut 1 base from V and 4 bases from J; bases unmatched to any gene: 11. The CDR3 has 17 amino acids. The germline V gene has CDR1 SEHNR and CDR2 FQNEAQ (reference sequence).

This chain links TRBV10-3 with TRBJ1-1, with D perhaps matching TRBD1 (5 bases). Trimming shortened V by 10 bases and J by 0 bases, and 12 bases separated the two germline ends. The CDR3 has 13 amino acids. CDR1 is ENHRY and CDR2 is SYGVKD in the germline V gene. DNA for the CDR3: TGTGCCACTCTACAGGTACTGAACACTGAAGCTTTCTTT. Translating gives CATLQVLNTEAFF.

The CDR3 sequence is CASNRDSGYEQYF. The CDR3 DNA reads as TGTGCCAGCAACCGGGACAGTGGATACGAGCAGTACTTC. The rearrangement uses TRBV2 and TRBJ2-7; 7 bases align to TRBD1. Trimming cost V 7 bases and J 4 bases; bases outside gene matches: 7. The CDR3 has 13 amino acids. Germline CDR1 reads SNHLY; CDR2 reads FYNNEI.

This sequence joins TRBV12-5 and TRBJ1-5; TRBD1 agrees at 7 bases. This CDR3 is built from 13 residues. Germline V gene sequence: CDR1 LGHNT, CDR2 FRNRAP. The junction had 6 bases not matched to a gene; V was cut back by 9 bases and J by 4 bases. The chain's CDR3 is CARRGRGNQPQHF. In nucleotides, the CDR3 is TGTGCTAGGAGGGGGCGCGGTAATCAGCCCCAGCATTTT.

J is TRBJ1-2 and V is TRBV5-1; perhaps TRBD1 as D (6 bases). In germline, CDR1 is SGHRS, CDR2 YFSETQ. This CDR3 region has 17 residues. Trimming shortened V by 4 bases and J by 0 bases, and 19 bases separated the two germline ends. Here the CDR3 reads CASSHTQGLGPNYGYTF. DNA of the CDR3: TGCGCCAGCAGCCATACTCAGGGGCTGGGGCCTAACTATGGCTACACCTTC.

As regards this clone: Other nucleotide sequences in the sample specify the same CDR3. The chain uses TRBV30 and TRBJ1-2, with D hard to call. CDR1 is GTSNPN and CDR2 is SVGIG in the germline V gene (reference sequence). Trimming took off 3 bases at V and 2 bases at J, with 7 bases between the two ends. The CDR3 runs to 12 residues. In nucleotides, the CDR3 is TGTGCCTGGAGCCCGAACAACTATGGCTACACCTTC. Residues: CAWSPNNYGYTF.

This rearrangement joins TRBV5-4 to TRBJ2-2, with D perhaps TRBD1 (6 bases). The germline V gene encodes CDR1 SGHNT and CDR2 YYREEE (reference sequence). V was pared by 4 bases and J by 5 bases, with 15 bases between. The CDR3 totals 15 residues. The CDR3: CASSLKGVGTGELFF. The CDR3 DNA sequence: TGTGCCAGCAGCCTAAAGGGGGTAGGAACCGGGGAGCTGTTTTTT.

The chain carries TRBV15 and TRBJ2-3; D is perhaps TRBD1 (5 bases). Germline assignment: CDR1 LNHNV and CDR2 YYDKDF (reference sequence). The V end lost 0 bases, the J end lost 2 bases, and 9 bases lay between the germline ends. There are 15 residues in the CDR3. CDR3 residues: CATSRDVTATDTQYF. The CDR3 DNA sequence: TGTGCCACCAGCAGAGATGTGACAGCCACAGATACGCAGTATTTT.

V is TRBV7-2 and J is TRBJ2-3; TRBD1 is a possible D gene (5 bases). The germline V and J ends were trimmed by 3 bases and 7 bases, with 14 bases remaining between them. Germline values: CDR1 SGHTA, CDR2 FQGNSA. This CDR3 region has 14 residues. The CDR3 DNA follows: TGTGCCAGCAGCTTTCTAGACTCAGGGAATACGCAGTATTTT. It specifies CASSFLDSGNTQYF.

The CDR3 sequence: CASSLASGVSYNEQFF. CDR3 DNA: TGTGCCAGCAGTTTAGCAAGCGGGGTATCTTACAATGAGCAGTTCTTC. The rearrangement joins TRBV27 to TRBJ2-1; 7 bases agree with TRBD2. CDR1 MNHEY and CDR2 SMNVEV come from the germline V gene (reference sequence). Trimming cost V 2 bases and J 4 bases; bases outside gene matches: 8. The CDR3 has 16 residues.

This clone was detected a few times. This rearrangement joins TRBV2 to TRBJ1-3; the D gene is possibly TRBD1 (5 bases). The CDR3 totals 13 residues. Germline V gene sequence: CDR1 SNHLY, CDR2 FYNNEI. V was clipped by 5 bases and J by 4 bases, with 9 bases between them. The CDR3 loop reads CASSQGPGNTIYF. In DNA form, the CDR3 reads TGTGCCAGCAGTCAGGGTCCGGGAAACACCATATATTTT.

The J gene is TRBJ2-7, the V gene TRBV14; D is undetermined. The CDR3 is 15 amino acids. From germline, CDR1 is SGHDN and CDR2 FVKESK. Deletions cut 4 bases from V and 5 bases from J, with 18 bases between. CDR3 in DNA: TGTGCCAGCAGCCCTGATTTTGGGGTCCCCCACGAGCAGTACTTC. This sequence encodes CASSPDFGVPHEQYF.

The V gene is TRBV6-5, the J gene TRBJ2-7; TRBD1 matches at 8 bases. The CDR3 is 13 amino acids. V trimming: 1 base; J trimming: 7 bases; junction bases outside the gene matches: 3. Germline V gene data show CDR1 as MNHEY and CDR2 as SVGAGI. CDR3 residues: CASSYLRQGEQYF. In DNA form, the CDR3 reads TGTGCCAGCAGTTACTTGAGACAGGGGGAGCAGTACTTC.

V and J are TRBV12-1 and TRBJ2-7; the DNA was not compared with TRBD2, the D call given in the table. TRBV12-1 is assigned pseudogene status. This CDR3 has 15 residues. This CDR3 is CASSFAASCYYEQYF. The CDR3 region has the DNA TGTGCCAGCAGCTTTGCGGCTAGCTGCTATTACGAGCAGTACTTC.

This clone was counted only a few times. The genes are TRBV14 and TRBJ1-1; D uncertain. The CDR3 loop spans 13 amino acids. Germline V CDR1 and CDR2: SGHDN, FVKESK. V gave up 4 bases and J gave up 4 bases, with 10 bases separating them. The CDR3 spells CASSRPVSTEAFF. CDR3 sequence (DNA): TGTGCCAGCAGCCGCCCGGTGTCCACTGAAGCTTTCTTT.

As concerns this clone: An end of the junction differs from the germline gene, which may be a read error. The chain employs TRBV19 and TRBJ2-3, with 7 bases identical to TRBD2. Germline CDR1 reads LNHDA; CDR2 reads SQIVND (reference sequence). This CDR3 is 13 amino acids long. CDR3 DNA: TGTGCCAGCAGTAGCGGGAGCACAGATACGCAGTATTTT. This codes for CASSSGSTDTQYF.

The chain uses TRBV10-3 and TRBJ1-1; D is possibly TRBD1 (6 bases). Trimming took 7 bases from V and 1 from J, leaving 10 bases between them. This CDR3 has 13 residues. CDR1 ENHRY and CDR2 SYGVKD come from the germline V gene. DNA of the CDR3: TGTGCCATCACATGGGGGGCGAACACTGAAGCTTTCTTT. Its translation is CAITWGANTEAFF.

In its sample, this clone was seen a few times. A far larger clone lies a single base away; this is likely a read error. The rearrangement links TRBV11-3 to TRBJ2-3; D remains ambiguous. The CDR3 spans 12 residues. V was trimmed by 4 bases and J by 2 bases, leaving 4 bases between them. Germline assignment: CDR1 SGHNT and CDR2 YENEEA. The CDR3 is CASSSTTDTQYF. The DNA of the CDR3 is TGTGCCAGCAGCTCAACCACAGATACGCAGTATTTT.

V usage is TRBV28 and J usage is TRBJ2-5, with TRBD1 as a possible D gene (7 bases). Germline values: CDR1 MDHEN, CDR2 SYDVKM. V lost 2 bases and J lost 5, with 18 bases in between. CDR3 length: 16 residues. The CDR3 here is CASSLRDWTGQETQYF. CDR3 nucleotide sequence: TGTGCCAGCAGTTTAAGGGACTGGACAGGTCAGGAGACCCAGTACTTC. Full variable domain (missing parts from reference TRBV28 and TRBJ2-5): DVKVTQSSRYLVKRTGEKVFLECVQDMDHENMFWYRQDPGLGLRLIYFSYDVKMKEKGDIPEGYSVSREKKERFSLILESASTNQTSMYLCASSLRDWTGQETQYFGPGTRLLVL.

Ten or more counts support this clone. V gene TRBV13 combines with J gene TRBJ2-1; no reliable D call. The V gene's germline CDR1 is PRHDT and CDR2 FYEKMQ (reference sequence). CDR3 length: 14 amino acids. V dropped 2 bases and J dropped 7 bases, with 12 bases sitting between them. In DNA, the CDR3 is TGTGCCAGCAGCTTAAGGGCCCGCCGGAATGAGCAGTTCTTC. Amino acids: CASSLRARRNEQFF.

This clone has more than one count but fewer than ten. The chain couples TRBV9 to TRBJ2-7; 9 bases match TRBD2. This CDR3 is built from 14 residues. Germline CDR1 SGDLS, CDR2 YYNGEE. The V gene end was trimmed by 0 bases and the J gene end by 2 bases; junction bases not matched to a gene: 0. CDR3 sequence: CASSVGGGAYEQYF. In DNA form, the CDR3 reads TGTGCCAGCAGCGTAGGCGGGGGGGCCTACGAGCAGTACTTC.

This chain links TRBV10-2 with TRBJ1-1; 8 bases agree with TRBD1. The V segment lost 6 bases and the J segment 4 bases; nucleotides outside the gene matches: 4. CDR1 and CDR2 (germline): WSHSY, SAAADI. This CDR3 contains 13 residues. The chain's CDR3 is CASSATGVTEAFF. In nucleotides, the CDR3 is TGCGCCAGCAGCGCGACAGGGGTCACTGAAGCTTTCTTT.

V usage is TRBV28 and J usage is TRBJ1-2; D perhaps matches TRBD1 (6 bases). Germline V gene data show CDR1 as MDHEN and CDR2 as SYDVKM. The CDR3 runs 12 residues. V was trimmed by 4 bases and J by 13 bases, leaving 16 bases between them. In DNA, the CDR3 is TGTGCCAGCAGTTCAGCAAGGGGGTCGGGCACCTTC. Its protein is CASSSARGSGTF.

This chain uses TRBV5-4 with TRBJ2-5; no reliable D call. The CDR3 consists of 12 residues. Between the trimmed V and J ends, which lost 1 base and 4 bases, there was a span of 5 bases. Germline assignment: CDR1 SGHNT and CDR2 YYREEE (reference sequence). CDR3 nucleotides: TGTGCCAGCAGCTTGTCGCTAGAGACCCAGTACTTC. Encoded protein: CASSLSLETQYF.